The TCR beta chain under discussion was sequenced for a study of early T cells in non-severe SARS-CoV-2 infection. Study-level points and caveats: Matching against VDJdb likely underestimated virus-specific expansions, favoring anti-spike CD8.

Germline V CDR1 and CDR2: MGHRA, YSYEKL. This CDR3 comprises 17 residues. The junction had 13 bases not matched to a gene; V was cut back by 3 bases and J by 7 bases. cDNA molecules, individually, were tagged with unique molecular identifiers. Using its own MiXCR run on the 5' RACE reads, TCRdb lists one record per CDR3 protein. The repertoire includes tens of thousands of distinct CDR3 sequences, over 9% of them detected once, and around 11% sits in the top ten. This clonotype has just a few counts. Its antigen is as yet unknown. The source is an adult who was a healthcare worker with PCR-confirmed SARS-CoV-2 infection or an uninfected control (not recorded which). The J gene is TRBJ2-4, the V gene TRBV4-1; 9 bases match TRBD1. This sample comprised whole blood, obtained at baseline. The CDR3 DNA follows: TGCGCCAGCAGCCAGTTAACTAGGGACAGGGCTATGAACATTCAGTACTTC. Its protein product is CASSQLTRDRAMNIQYF.